The present T cell receptor (beta chain) was sequenced within a study of immune heterogeneity within non-small cell lung tumors. The TCR beta CDR3 region underwent multiplex PCR amplification with 32 V and 13 J primers. MiXCR, run by TCRdb on the multiplex PCR reads, gives a single entry per CDR3 protein. In the table there are some 10,000 distinct CDR3 sequences, roughly 32% of which are singletons. Germline CDR1 LNHDA, CDR2 SQIVND (reference sequence). The V and J ends lost 0 bases and 0 bases, in that order; junction bases with no gene match: 8. This CDR3 is built from 20 residues. Bulk tumor gDNA, 450 to 650 ng per sample, served as the TCR template. Multiple biopsies spaced far apart were taken from each primary tumor during surgery. These patients got curative surgery after being newly diagnosed with untreated non-small cell lung cancer. In this sample, this clonotype turned up many times.

The chain combines TRBV19 with TRBJ2-2; 12 bases align to TRBD2. The clonotype originates from a man in his fifties or sixties with non-small cell lung cancer. What was sequenced was lung tumor tissue. The chain's CDR3 is CASSIETASGRAANTGELFF. The DNA for the CDR3 is TGTGCCAGTAGTATAGAAACGGCTAGCGGGAGGGCCGCGAACACCGGGGAGCTGTTTTTT.